The present T cell receptor beta chain was sequenced within a study of shared clonotypes between healthy human individuals. Overall study context: CD4 naive and CD4 memory each took three plates per donor, while CD8 naive took two and CD8 memory one. Findings of the study overall: Clonotype sharing levels among donors were expected to vary with sequencing depth.

For this clone: Its antigen remains unidentified.

Per germline, CDR1 SQVTM and CDR2 ANQGSEA. V shed 6 bases and J 9 bases; nucleotides not matched to a gene: 5. CDR3 length equals 11 residues. The protocol was immunoSEQ multiplex PCR, while the TCRdb copy is restricted to in-frame clones and leaves out a portion. The data contain approximately 2.3 million clones, 85% to 95% of them singletons. The source of this sequence is a man between 18 and 29 years old in good health. Some clones in this sample may be carry-over from other donors' samples. The rearrangement links TRBV29-1 to TRBJ2-7; TRBD1 matches 10 bases. Input material: naive CD4+ T cells from PBMCs. The subset is: CD45RA+ positively selected. The CDR3 protein is CSVGTGAGQYF. The CDR3 DNA sequence: TGCAGCGTCGGGACAGGGGCTGGGCAGTACTTC.